The T cell receptor (beta chain) described here comes from a study of blood T cells in healthy people across ages. Study results and caveats: Roughly linearly, TCR beta diversity per million T cells fell as age increased. When set beside aged donors, long-lived donors presented more naive CD4+ cells and higher diversity.

Primed by a sample-barcoded 5' primer and a J-beta primer mix, a second PCR proceeded for about 6 to 11 cycles. Via MiXCR, TCRdb re-called the 5' RACE reads, giving one row per CDR3 protein. The table shows a few hundred thousand distinct CDR3 sequences, with 25% to 35% occurring only once. As for this clonotype: What it binds is not known.

V shed 6 bases and J shed 4 bases, with 21 bases lying between them. CDR3 length: 16 amino acids. Germline V gene lookup returns CDR1 MNHNS and CDR2 SASEGT. A further study also used this sample, focusing on T cells of mothers and their children. That source notes: Unrelated mother-child pairs always had slightly, but never significantly, lower normalized overlap than related pairs.

V is TRBV6-1 and J is TRBJ1-1, with D unresolved. Material: blood. This sequence was found in a boy between 2 and 15 years old in good health. The DNA for the CDR3 is TGTGCCAGCAGGCCCGTGGGAAGGTTAGTGTTCACTGAAGCTTTCTTT. Its protein product is CASRPVGRLVFTEAFF.